Here is one TCR beta chain with its context. Its specificity is not known. After removal of 3 bases from V and 3 bases from J, the junction contained 0 bases not matched to a gene. This CDR3 region has 14 residues. Germline loops: CDR1 SGDLS, CDR2 YYNGEE. This sample was taken from a study of immune cell composition in non-small cell lung cancer. Overall study findings and caveats: Clones >0.5% enriched in tumour were rarer in adenocarcinoma (approximately 33%) than squamous (approximately 80%). TIL tumour reactivity correlated with maximal tumour-associated clone frequency in adenocarcinoma.

Method: immunoSEQ multiplex PCR; TCRdb's copy keeps in-frame clones and lacks some. The sample includes about 5,900 clones, around 90% of them seen just once. The normal lung sample lay at least 3 cm, and maximally far, from the tumour. V is TRBV9 and J is TRBJ2-2, with 9 bases lining up with TRBD2. Sequenced: non-adjacent lung tissue. The sequence was obtained from a human donor with non-small cell lung cancer. CDR3 nucleotide sequence: TGTGCCAGCAGCGGACTAGCGGACACCGGGGAGCTGTTTTTT. It translates to CASSGLADTGELFF.